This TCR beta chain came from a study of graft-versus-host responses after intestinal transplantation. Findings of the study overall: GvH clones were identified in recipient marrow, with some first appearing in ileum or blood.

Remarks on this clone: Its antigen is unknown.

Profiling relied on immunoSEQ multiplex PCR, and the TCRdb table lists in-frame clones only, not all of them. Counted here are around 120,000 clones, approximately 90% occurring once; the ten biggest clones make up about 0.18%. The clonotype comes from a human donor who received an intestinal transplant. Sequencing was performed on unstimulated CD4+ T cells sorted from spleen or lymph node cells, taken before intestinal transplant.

The CDR3 bases are TGTGCCAGCAGCGTTAAAACTAGCGGGAACTACAATGAGCAGTTCTTC. Amino acids: CASSVKTSGNYNEQFF. The J gene is TRBJ2-1, the V gene TRBV9; 10 positions match TRBD2. Trimming at V came to 2 bases and at J to 3 bases, leaving 5 bases not matched to a gene. Germline V gene lookup returns CDR1 SGDLS and CDR2 YYNGEE. The CDR3 is 16 residues long.